This T cell receptor (beta chain) was captured by sequencing in a study of identifying expanded T cells in peripheral blood. Regarding the study as a whole: Technical replicates showed around 1.2 changed clones; around two weeks 15 to 20; four weeks 19. Variance in clone template counts between roughly two-week samples significantly increased with total template count across all healthy donors.

Comment on this clone: Its antigen is undetermined.

Profiling relied on immunoSEQ multiplex PCR, and the TCRdb table lists in-frame clones only, not all of them. The repertoire has 70,000 to 95,000 clones, about nine tenths of them found once; the top ten carry roughly 3.8%. CDR1 and CDR2 from the germline V gene are ENHRY and SYGVKD. Deletions cut 1 base from V and 2 bases from J, with 12 bases between. The length of the CDR3 is 17 residues. Collection occurred without any documented infections or immune events in donors. The J gene is TRBJ1-6, the V gene TRBV10-3; D is uncertain. The sequencing input was blood. The origin of this receptor is a person aged 18 to 69 in good health. DNA for the CDR3: TGTGCCATCAGTGAGTTTTCAACGGCCACCTATAATTCACCCCTCCACTTT. Amino acid sequence: CAISEFSTATYNSPLHF.